Detailed here is one T cell receptor (beta chain). Its binding antigen is unknown. No base qualities exist here, and no much larger clone lies one base off it. This sample is part of a study of blood T cell repertoires in COVID-19 (dated by TCRdb to the early 2020s). About the study as a whole: Samples covering the acute and convalescent phases of COVID-19 were provided by collaborators in the United States, Italy and Spain. The samples were drawn from two sources: the first 160 participants of the ongoing ImmuneRACE study, and 1,254 subjects contributed by 6 global collaborators. A freely available public database, intended as a resource for researchers studying the immune response to SARS-CoV-2, is where the repertoires were released. The material from the prospective study consisted of cDNA or gDNA derived from T cells, B-cell-depleted T cells, or PBMCs. The dataset comprised deeply sampled blood TCRbeta repertoires from subjects exposed to, actively infected with, or recovered from COVID-19. A de-identified subject ID, COVID-19 status, age in years and sex were almost always included in the sample metadata. HLA class I and class II types, where available, came from metadata supplied by the sample provider rather than from assay-based typing. What the research found in general, with its limitations: The quantity of clinical and demographic metadata differed by source and by participant and was supplied without curation.

Enrolling through a virtual design, the prospective study's participants ranged in age from roughly 18 to 90 years and lived across 24 United States geographic areas. In the prospective study, participants were assigned to cohorts based on the clinical history participants reported in a screening survey and a study questionnaire. Each participant in the prospective study had whole blood, serum and a nasopharyngeal or oropharyngeal swab collected by mobile phlebotomists. Additional blood draws and questionnaires over an approximately 2-month period could optionally be provided by prospective study participants. Before DNA extraction, prospective study blood samples were shipped either frozen or at room temperature. From cysteine to phenylalanine, the CDR3 is 13 amino acids long. The DNA shown is the 39-base CDR3, in frame from base 1. Based on the germline V gene (reference sequence), the CDR1 and CDR2 sequences are LNHDA and SQIVND. V is clipped by 6 bases and J by 5 bases, and the sequence between their germline boundaries is 13 bases long.

TCRbeta CDR3 regions were amplified from genomic DNA using the immunoSEQ Assay, a bias-controlled multiplex PCR. On the study's bioinformatics: The number of nucleated cells in each sample was estimated from the amplification of reference gene primers within the assay. To quantify the absolute abundance of each unique TCRbeta CDR3 rearrangement, sequence reads were collapsed and filtered. Productive Simpson clonality was computed per sample as the square root of Simpson's diversity index over productive rearrangements. The table comes from immuneACCESS by way of TCRdb, which keeps in-frame sequences with V and J called. Part of the clones is missing from these tables; in studies checked, under half for an unresolved V gene and the rest for unknown reasons. From that table come the V and J calls and clone size; the DNA was used to work out D and trimming. This sample has roughly 250,000 clones in its table, and around 85% of those were observed once. The ten largest clones represent roughly 3.1% of the sample.

The clonotype comes from a woman in her thirties or forties with acute COVID-19. The chain links TRBV19 with TRBJ1-1; TRBD1 could be the D gene, as 6 bases match. Sequencing used PBMCs or T cells enriched from blood (not recorded which). The CDR3 loop reads CASRNREGTEAFF. The DNA is as follows: TGTGCCAGTAGGAACAGGGAGGGGACTGAAGCTTTCTTT.